This T cell receptor (beta chain) was identified during a study of human T cells and chemical hapten exposure. V lost 6 bases to trimming and J lost 7 bases, with 19 bases between them. The CDR3 has 14 residues. Germline V gene lookup returns CDR1 SGHTA and CDR2 FQGTGA. Time point specified: patch test 1, 2 weeks after DPC sensitization. As for treatment: therapeutic diphenylcyclopropenone sensitization with weekly scalp DPC. TCRdb used MiXCR to reprocess the RACE reads, holding one entry per CDR3 protein. Of some 350,000 distinct CDR3 sequences in the sample, under 9% were seen once. The material sequenced was whole blood, taken in connection with sensitization to the hapten diphenylcyclopropenone (DPC). The receptor was derived from a woman younger than 30 with alopecia areata. Some clones in this sample may be carry-over from other donors' samples. V and J are TRBV7-3 and TRBJ2-7, with unresolved D. The CDR3 DNA is TGTGCCAGCAGTTCCACTGAGAGAGCTTCGGAGCAGTACTTC. Its translation: CASSSTERASEQYF.